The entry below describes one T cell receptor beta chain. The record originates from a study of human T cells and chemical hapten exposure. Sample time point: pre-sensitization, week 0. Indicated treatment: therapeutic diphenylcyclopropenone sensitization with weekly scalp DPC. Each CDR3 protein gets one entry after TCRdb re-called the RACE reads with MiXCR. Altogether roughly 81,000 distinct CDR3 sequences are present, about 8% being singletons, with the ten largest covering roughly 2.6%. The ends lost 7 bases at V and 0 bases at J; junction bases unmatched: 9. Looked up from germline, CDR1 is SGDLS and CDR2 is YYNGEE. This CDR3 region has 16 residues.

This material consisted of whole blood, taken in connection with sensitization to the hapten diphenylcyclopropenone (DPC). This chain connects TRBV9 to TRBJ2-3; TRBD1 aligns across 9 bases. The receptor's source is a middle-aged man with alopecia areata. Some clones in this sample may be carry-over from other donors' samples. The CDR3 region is CASAEGDRDSTDTQYF. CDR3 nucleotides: TGTGCCAGCGCGGAAGGGGACAGGGATAGCACAGATACGCAGTATTTT.